This T cell receptor (beta chain) is drawn from a study of human T cells and chemical hapten exposure. Findings and limits, study-wide: DPC sensitization did not alter TCRs above 1 in 1000 frequency.

This clonotype has more than one count but fewer than ten. Antigen: not known. TCRdb reprocessed the RACE reads with MiXCR, giving one entry per CDR3 protein. The table lists roughly 380,000 distinct CDR3 sequences, less than 6.5% of them singletons. CDR3 size: 13 residues. Trimming removed 6 bases from V and 11 bases from J, with 19 bases in between. Germline assignment: CDR1 MGHDK and CDR2 SYGVNS. Time point indicated: pre-sensitization, week 0. Treatment meaning: therapeutic diphenylcyclopropenone sensitization with weekly scalp DPC. The rearrangement links TRBV25-1 to TRBJ1-1; D remains ambiguous. This clonotype originated in a woman aged 45-59 years with alopecia areata. Some clones in this sample may be carry-over from other donors' samples. The starting material was whole blood, obtained in connection with sensitization to the hapten diphenylcyclopropenone (DPC). The CDR3 is CASRQTQHGGAFF. Written as DNA, the CDR3 is TGTGCCAGCAGGCAGACACAACACGGCGGGGCTTTCTTT.